These 6 T cell receptor beta chains were sequenced from one sample in a study of T cell repertoires in cytomegalovirus infection. From the reads, TCRdb called clonotypes with MiXCR, one entry per CDR3 protein. The data hold 150,000 to 200,000 distinct CDR3 sequences, with approximately 15% observed a single time. The specimen sequenced was PBMCs. The receptor set was obtained from a human donor in good health (CMV status not recorded). Some clones in this sample may be carry-over from other donors' samples.

This clonotype was counted a few times. The chain carries TRBV28 and TRBJ1-1; 7 positions match TRBD1. Germline CDR1 reads MDHEN; CDR2 reads SYDVKM. V lost 2 bases to trimming and J lost 3 bases; unmatched junction nucleotides: 3. The CDR3 has 14 amino acids. The CDR3 region is CASSLTGVDTEAFF. The CDR3 nucleotides read TGTGCCAGCAGTTTAACAGGGGTGGACACTGAAGCTTTCTTT.

This clonotype has ten or more counts. The CDR3 bases are TGTGCCAGCAGCTTAGCGGGGCAGGGAAGGGGAAACACCATATATTTT. This gives the protein CASSLAGQGRGNTIYF. The chain recombines TRBV7-6 with TRBJ1-3; D may be TRBD1 (5 bases). Looked up from germline, CDR1 is SGHVS and CDR2 is FNYEAQ. This CDR3 spans 16 amino acids. Between the trimmed V and J ends, which lost 0 bases and 4 bases, there was a span of 13 bases.

This clonotype was seen just once. Sequence at one end of the junction differs from germline and may be a read error. This chain connects TRBV7-3 to TRBJ1-1; D perhaps matches TRBD1 (5 bases). Germline assignment: CDR1 SGHTA and CDR2 FQGTGA. The CDR3 is 14 amino acids. In DNA, the CDR3 is TGTGCCAGCAGCTTAATAGCAGGGAATGGTGAAGATTTCTTT. It encodes CASSLIAGNGEDFF.

The rearrangement links TRBV5-5 to TRBJ1-5; 7 nucleotides line up with TRBD1. This CDR3 region has 14 residues. V trimming: 0 bases; J trimming: 6 bases; junction bases outside the gene matches: 3. From germline, CDR1 is SGHKS and CDR2 YYEKEE (reference sequence). The CDR3 coding sequence is TGTGCCAGCAGCTTGGGACAGGGTTCTCAGCCCCAGCATTTT. This codes for CASSLGQGSQPQHF.

About this clonotype itself: This could be a read error, since a much larger clone is one nucleotide away. The V and J genes are TRBV28 and TRBJ1-1; TRBD1 matches at 7 bases. This CDR3 region has 15 residues. Trimming took 10 bases from V and 0 from J; bases not matched to a gene: 11. CDR1 and CDR2 (germline): MDHEN, SYDVKM. The CDR3, as DNA: TGTGCCATCTATTCGAGGGGGCACATGAACACTGAAGCTTTCTTT. It is translated as CAIYSRGHMNTEAFF.

The V gene is TRBV20-1, the J gene TRBJ2-7; no reliable D call. Germline loops: CDR1 DFQATT, CDR2 SNEGSKA (reference sequence). CDR3 length equals 14 residues. V lost 0 bases to trimming and J lost 2 bases, with 11 bases between them. The CDR3 reads CSARDRQITYEQYF. The DNA of the CDR3 is TGCAGTGCTAGAGATCGCCAGATAACCTACGAGCAGTACTTC.